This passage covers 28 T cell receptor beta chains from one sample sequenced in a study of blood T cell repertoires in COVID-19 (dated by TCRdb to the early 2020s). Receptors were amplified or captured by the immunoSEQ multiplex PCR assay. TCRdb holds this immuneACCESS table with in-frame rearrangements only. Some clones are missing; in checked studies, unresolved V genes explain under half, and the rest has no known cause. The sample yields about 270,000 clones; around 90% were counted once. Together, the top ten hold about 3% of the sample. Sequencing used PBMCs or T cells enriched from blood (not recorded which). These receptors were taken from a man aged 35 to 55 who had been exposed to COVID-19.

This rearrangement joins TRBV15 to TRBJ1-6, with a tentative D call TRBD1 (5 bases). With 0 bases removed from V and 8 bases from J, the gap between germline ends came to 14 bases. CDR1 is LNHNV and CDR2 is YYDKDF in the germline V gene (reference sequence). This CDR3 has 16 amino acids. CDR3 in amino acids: CATSRDSSGMDSPLHF. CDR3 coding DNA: TGTGCCACCAGCAGAGATAGCTCAGGGATGGATTCACCCCTCCACTTT.

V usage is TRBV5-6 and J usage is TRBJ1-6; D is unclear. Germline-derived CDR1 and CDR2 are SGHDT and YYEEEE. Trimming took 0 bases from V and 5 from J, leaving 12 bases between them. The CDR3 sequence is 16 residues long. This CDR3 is CASSLVGQTNNSPLHF. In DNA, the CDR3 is TGTGCCAGCAGCTTGGTGGGCCAGACCAATAATTCACCCCTCCACTTT.

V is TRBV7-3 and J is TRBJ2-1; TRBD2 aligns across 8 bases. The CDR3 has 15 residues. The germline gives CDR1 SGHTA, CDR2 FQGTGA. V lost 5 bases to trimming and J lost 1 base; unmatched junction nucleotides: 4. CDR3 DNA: TGTGCCAGCAGCCCACCGGGGGGGTCCTACAATGAGCAGTTCTTC. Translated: CASSPPGGSYNEQFF.

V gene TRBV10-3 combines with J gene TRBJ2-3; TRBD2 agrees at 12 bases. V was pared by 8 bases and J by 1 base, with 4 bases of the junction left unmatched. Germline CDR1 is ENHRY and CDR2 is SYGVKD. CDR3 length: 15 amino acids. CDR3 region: CAIEASGRGTDTQYF. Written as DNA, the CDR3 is TGTGCCATCGAGGCTAGCGGGAGGGGCACAGATACGCAGTATTTT.

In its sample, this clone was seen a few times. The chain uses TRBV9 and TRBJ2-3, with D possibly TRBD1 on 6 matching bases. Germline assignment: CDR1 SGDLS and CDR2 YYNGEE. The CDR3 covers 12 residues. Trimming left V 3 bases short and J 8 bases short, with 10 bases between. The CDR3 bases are TGTGCCAGCAGCGCACAGGGATTTACGCAGTATTTT. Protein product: CASSAQGFTQYF.

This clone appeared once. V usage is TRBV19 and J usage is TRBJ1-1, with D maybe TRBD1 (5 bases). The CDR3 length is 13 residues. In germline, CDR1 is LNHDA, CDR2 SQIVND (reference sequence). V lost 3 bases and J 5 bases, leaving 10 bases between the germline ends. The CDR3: CASSMSRGTEAFF. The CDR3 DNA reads TGTGCCAGTAGTATGTCCCGGGGGACTGAAGCTTTCTTT.

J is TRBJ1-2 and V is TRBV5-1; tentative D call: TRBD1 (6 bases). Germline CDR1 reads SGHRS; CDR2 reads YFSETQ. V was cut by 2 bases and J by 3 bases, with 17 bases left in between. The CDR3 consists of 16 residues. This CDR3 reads CASSFRPGDEDYGYTF. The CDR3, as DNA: TGCGCCAGCAGCTTTCGTCCAGGGGATGAGGACTATGGCTACACCTTC.

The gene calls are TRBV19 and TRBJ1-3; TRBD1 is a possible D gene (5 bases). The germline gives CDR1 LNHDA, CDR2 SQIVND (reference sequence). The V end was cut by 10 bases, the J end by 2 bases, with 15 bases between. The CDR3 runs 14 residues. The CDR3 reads CATGGEWAGNTIYF. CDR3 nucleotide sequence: TGTGCCACCGGGGGGGAATGGGCTGGAAACACCATATATTTT. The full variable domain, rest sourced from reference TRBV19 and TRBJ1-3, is DGGITQSPKYLFRKEGQNVTLSCEQNLNHDAMYWYRQDPGQGLRLIYYSQIVNDFQKGDIAEGYSVSREKKESFPLTVTSAQKNPTAFYLCATGGEWAGNTIYFGEGSWLTVV.

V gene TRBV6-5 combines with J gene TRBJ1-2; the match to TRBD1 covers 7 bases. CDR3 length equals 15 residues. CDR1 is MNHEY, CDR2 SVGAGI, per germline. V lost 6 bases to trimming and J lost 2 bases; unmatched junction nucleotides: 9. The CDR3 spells CASSTLPGQNYGYTF. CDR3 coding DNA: TGTGCCAGCAGCACTCTTCCGGGACAGAACTATGGCTACACCTTC.

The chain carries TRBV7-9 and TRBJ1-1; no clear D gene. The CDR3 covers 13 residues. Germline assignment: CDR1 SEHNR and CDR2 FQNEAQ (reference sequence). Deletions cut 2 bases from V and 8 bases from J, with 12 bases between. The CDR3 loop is CASSLTPGREAFF. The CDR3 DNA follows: TGTGCCAGCAGCTTAACCCCGGGGAGAGAAGCTTTCTTT.

CDR3 in DNA: TGTGCCAGCAGCGATCCCAGACTAGATACGCAGTATTTT. Its protein product is CASSDPRLDTQYF. V and J are TRBV7-9 and TRBJ2-3; D is unclear. Germline V gene lookup returns CDR1 SEHNR and CDR2 FQNEAQ (reference sequence). Trimming pared 5 bases from V and 5 bases from J, leaving 11 bases between. This CDR3 is 13 amino acids long.

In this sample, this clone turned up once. CDR3 region: CAWSPTGDEQYF. The CDR3 DNA reads as TGTGCCTGGAGCCCGACAGGGGACGAGCAGTACTTC. This chain uses TRBV30 with TRBJ2-7; 8 bases align to TRBD1. CDR1 and CDR2 (germline): GTSNPN, SVGIG (reference sequence). The length of the CDR3 is 12 residues. The ends lost 3 bases at V and 5 bases at J; junction bases unmatched: 3.

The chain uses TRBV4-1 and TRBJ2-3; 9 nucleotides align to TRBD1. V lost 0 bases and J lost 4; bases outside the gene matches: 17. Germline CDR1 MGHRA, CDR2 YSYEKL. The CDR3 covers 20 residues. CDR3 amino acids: CASSQDPLVPGTGTSDTQYF. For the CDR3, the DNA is TGCGCCAGCAGCCAAGACCCCCTCGTGCCTGGGACAGGGACCTCAGATACGCAGTATTTT.

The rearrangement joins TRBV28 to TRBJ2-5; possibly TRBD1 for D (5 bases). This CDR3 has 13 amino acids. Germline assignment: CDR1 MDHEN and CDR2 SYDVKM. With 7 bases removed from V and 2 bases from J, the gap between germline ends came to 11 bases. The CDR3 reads CASTWGLQETQYF. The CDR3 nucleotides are TGTGCCAGCACCTGGGGCTTGCAAGAGACCCAGTACTTC.

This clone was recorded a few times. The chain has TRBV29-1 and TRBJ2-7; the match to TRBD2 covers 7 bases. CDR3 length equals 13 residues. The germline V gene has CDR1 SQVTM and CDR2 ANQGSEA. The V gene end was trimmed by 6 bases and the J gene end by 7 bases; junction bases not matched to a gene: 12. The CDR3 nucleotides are TGCAGCGTCGCCTCTAGCGGTCCGGGAGAGCAGTACTTC. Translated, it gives CSVASSGPGEQYF.

DNA for the CDR3: TGTGCCTGTAAAGACAGTTCCCCCTCTGGAAACACCATATATTTT. This encodes CACKDSSPSGNTIYF. The chain recombines TRBV30 with TRBJ1-3; a possible D gene is TRBD1 (5 bases). The CDR3 runs to 15 residues. The germline CDR1 and CDR2 sequences are GTSNPN and SVGIG (reference sequence). V was clipped by 6 bases and J by 0 bases, with 15 bases between them.

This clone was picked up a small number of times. Here the CDR3 DNA reads TGTGCCACCAGTGATCCGACAGAGGCTAATGAAAAACTGTTTTTT. Protein: CATSDPTEANEKLFF. The chain has TRBV24-1 and TRBJ1-4, with D perhaps TRBD1 (5 bases). Germline CDR1 is KGHDR and CDR2 is SFDVKD. V shed 3 bases and J shed 3 bases, with 10 bases lying between them. CDR3 length: 15 residues.

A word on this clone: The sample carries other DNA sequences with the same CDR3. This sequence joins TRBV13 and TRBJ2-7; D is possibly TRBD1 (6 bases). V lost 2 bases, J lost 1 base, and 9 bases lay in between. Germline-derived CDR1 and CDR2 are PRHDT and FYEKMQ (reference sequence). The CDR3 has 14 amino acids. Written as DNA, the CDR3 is TGTGCCAGCAGCTTAACCAGGGGATCCTACGAGCAGTACTTC. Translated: CASSLTRGSYEQYF.

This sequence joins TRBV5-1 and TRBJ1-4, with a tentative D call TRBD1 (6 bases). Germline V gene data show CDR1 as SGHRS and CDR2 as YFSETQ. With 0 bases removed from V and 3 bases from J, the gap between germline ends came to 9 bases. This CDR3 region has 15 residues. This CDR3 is CASSLGGGSNEKLFF. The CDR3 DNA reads TGCGCCAGCAGCTTGGGAGGGGGATCTAATGAAAAACTGTTTTTT.

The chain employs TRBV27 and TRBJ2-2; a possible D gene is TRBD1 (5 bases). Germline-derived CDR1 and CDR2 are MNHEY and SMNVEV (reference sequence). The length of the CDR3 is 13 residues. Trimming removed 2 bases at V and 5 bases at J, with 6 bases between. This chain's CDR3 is CASSLQGTGELFF. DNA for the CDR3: TGTGCCAGCAGTTTACAGGGTACCGGGGAGCTGTTTTTT.

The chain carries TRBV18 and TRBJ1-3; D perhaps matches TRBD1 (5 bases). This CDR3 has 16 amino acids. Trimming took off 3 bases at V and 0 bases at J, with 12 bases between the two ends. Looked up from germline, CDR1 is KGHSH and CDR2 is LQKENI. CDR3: CASSPIGARSGNTIYF. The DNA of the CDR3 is TGTGCCAGCTCACCCATAGGGGCCCGCTCTGGAAACACCATATATTTT.

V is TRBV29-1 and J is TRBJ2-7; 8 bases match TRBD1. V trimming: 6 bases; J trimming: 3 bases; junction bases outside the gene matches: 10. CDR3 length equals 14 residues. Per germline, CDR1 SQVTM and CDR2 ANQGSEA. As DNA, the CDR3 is TGCAGCGTAAAAGAGGCAGGGGGCTTCTACGAGCAGTACTTC. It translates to CSVKEAGGFYEQYF.

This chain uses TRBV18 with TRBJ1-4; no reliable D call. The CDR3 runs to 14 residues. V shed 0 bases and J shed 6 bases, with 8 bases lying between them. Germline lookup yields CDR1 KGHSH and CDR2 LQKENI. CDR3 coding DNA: TGTGCCAGCTCACCACCGATCGGGGATGAAAAACTGTTTTTT. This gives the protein CASSPPIGDEKLFF. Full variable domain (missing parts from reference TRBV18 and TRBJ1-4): NAGVMQNPRHLVRRRGQEARLRCSPMKGHSHVYWYRQLPEEGLKFMVYLQKENIIDESGMPKERFSAEFPKEGPSILRIQQVVRGDSAAYFCASSPPIGDEKLFFGSGTQLSVL.

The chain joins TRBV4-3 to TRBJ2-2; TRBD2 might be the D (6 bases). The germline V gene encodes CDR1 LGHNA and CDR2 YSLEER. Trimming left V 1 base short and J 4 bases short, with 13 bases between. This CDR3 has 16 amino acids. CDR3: CASSQVHGSGTGELFF. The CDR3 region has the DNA TGCGCCAGCAGCCAAGTCCACGGGAGTGGCACCGGGGAGCTGTTTTTT.

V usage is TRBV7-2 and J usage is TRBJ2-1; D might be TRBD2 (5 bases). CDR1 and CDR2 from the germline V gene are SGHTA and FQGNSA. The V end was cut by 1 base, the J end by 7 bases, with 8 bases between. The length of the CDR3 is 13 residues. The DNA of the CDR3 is TGTGCCAGCAGCTTAGGGAGGTGGAATGAGCAGTTCTTC. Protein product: CASSLGRWNEQFF.

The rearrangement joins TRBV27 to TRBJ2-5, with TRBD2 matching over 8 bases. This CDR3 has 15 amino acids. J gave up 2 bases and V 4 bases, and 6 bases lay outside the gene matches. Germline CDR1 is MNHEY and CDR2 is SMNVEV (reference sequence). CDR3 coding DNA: TGTGCCAGCAGTTCCCCTAGCGGGCCACAAGAGACCCAGTACTTC. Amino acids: CASSSPSGPQETQYF.

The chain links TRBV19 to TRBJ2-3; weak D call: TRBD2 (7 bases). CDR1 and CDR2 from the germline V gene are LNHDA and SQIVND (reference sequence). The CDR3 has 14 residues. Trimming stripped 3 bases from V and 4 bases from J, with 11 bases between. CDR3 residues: CASSISGGADTQYF. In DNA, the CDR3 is TGTGCCAGTAGTATTTCGGGGGGCGCAGATACGCAGTATTTT. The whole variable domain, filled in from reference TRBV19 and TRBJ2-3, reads DGGITQSPKYLFRKEGQNVTLSCEQNLNHDAMYWYRQDPGQGLRLIYYSQIVNDFQKGDIAEGYSVSREKKESFPLTVTSAQKNPTAFYLCASSISGGADTQYFGPGTRLTVL.

The CDR3 DNA sequence: TGTGCCAGCCGTATTAAGGGGAACACCATATATTTT. Amino acid sequence: CASRIKGNTIYF. This sequence joins TRBV12-3 or TRBV12-4 and TRBJ1-3; tentative D call: TRBD1 (5 bases). This CDR3 has 12 amino acids. Trimming left V 8 bases short and J 7 bases short, with 12 bases between.